The clone carrying this TCR beta chain was observed a handful of times. The data derive from a study of CD8+ T cells in alopecia areata. Both peripheral blood and punch biopsies of lesional scalp skin were obtained from patients who had alopecia areata. Germline V gene lookup returns CDR1 MNHEY and CDR2 SMNVEV (reference sequence). V lost 6 bases to trimming and J lost 2 bases, with 13 bases between them. This CDR3 has 14 residues. Sequencing templates came from extracted RNA that was reverse transcribed into cDNA. Libraries were prepared by immunoSEQ multiplex PCR; TCRdb keeps only in-frame clonotypes and omits some of them. The sample lists tens of thousands of clones, roughly 57% occurring once.

This TCR was recovered from a human donor with alopecia areata. The chain employs TRBV27 and TRBJ1-1, with a weak D call TRBD1 (6 bases). Here the sequenced sample was CD8+ T cells sorted from blood, taken at week 0. CDR3 residues: CASSQTGGNTEAFF. The CDR3 DNA reads as TGTGCCAGCAGCCAGACAGGAGGTAACACTGAAGCTTTCTTT.